Listed below are T cell receptor beta chains from one sample, sequenced in a study of T cells after somatic rescue of genetic block. Measured with immunoSEQ multiplex PCR; TCRdb has only the in-frame clones, and not every one. This sample yields over 10,000 clones, of which about 71% are seen a single time; around 12% belongs to the top ten. Sequencing was done on a sample of peripheral blood mononuclear cells (PBMCs). All receptors derive from a boy aged 10-17 years. Each CDR3 is given with its conserved first and last residue. The order of the fields is J gene, D gene, clone size, V gene, CDR3 DNA, CDR3 protein. D genes are given only for firm matches. Not all rows give a size; the values are once, few, many and, for expanded clones, a class.

TRBJ2-7 | TRBD1 | - | TRBV19 | TGTGCCAGTAGTAACAGGGGTAGGGGCTACGAGCAGTACTTC | CASSNRGRGYEQYF
TRBJ1-3 | TRBD1 | once | TRBV9 | TGTGCCAGCAGCGCCGCGATCGGACAGGGAGGAAACACCATATATTTT | CASSAAIGQGGNTIYF
TRBJ2-4 | - | - | TRBV2 | TGTGCCAGCAAAGAGGTTCAAGCCAAAAACATTCAGTACTTC | CASKEVQAKNIQYF
TRBJ2-5 | - | - | TRBV15 | TGTGTCACCAGCAGAGATCGGGGTCGGTGGACCCAGTACTTC | CVTSRDRGRWTQYF
TRBJ2-7 | - | - | TRBV28 | TGTGCCAGCAGTTATGGGATCCCCGCCTACGAGCAGTACTTC | CASSYGIPAYEQYF
TRBJ2-7 | - | - | TRBV18 | TGTGCCAGCTCACCAAGACAAGGCAACGAGCAGTACTTC | CASSPRQGNEQYF
TRBJ2-1 | TRBD2 | - | TRBV9 | TGTGCCAGCAGCCCCGGGACTAGCAGTCTAAATGAGCAGTTCTTC | CASSPGTSSLNEQFF
TRBJ1-4 | - | - | TRBV5-1 | TGCGCCAGCAGCTTAAGAGGGCGCCGGGAACAAACTAATGAAAAACTGTTTTTT | CASSLRGRREQTNEKLFF
TRBJ2-7 | TRBD2 | - | TRBV14 | TGTGCCAGCAGCCAACAACGGAGGACTAGCGGGGACCGCTACGAGCAGTACTTC | CASSQQRRTSGDRYEQYF
TRBJ2-1 | - | few | TRBV2 | TGTGCCAGCAGTGATGAGTTCTCCTACAATGAGCAGTTCTTC | CASSDEFSYNEQFF
TRBJ1-5 | - | - | TRBV7-6 | TGTGCCAGCAGCTTAGGGGGCGCCTGGGATCAGCCCCAGCATTTT | CASSLGGAWDQPQHF
TRBJ2-3 | TRBD2 | - | TRBV11-2 | TGTGCCAGCAGTATACTAGCGGGGGGACGGACAGATACGCAGTATTTT | CASSILAGGRTDTQYF
TRBJ1-1 | - | - | TRBV7-9 | TGTGCCAGCAGCTTAGACCCACAGGGCACTGAAGCTTTCTTT | CASSLDPQGTEAFF
TRBJ2-5 | TRBD2 | - | TRBV5-1 | TGCGCCAGCAGCTTGACTAGCGGCCAAGAGACCCAGTACTTC | CASSLTSGQETQYF
TRBJ2-7 | TRBD1 | - | TRBV30 | TGTGCCTGGAGTGGGCGACAGGGGGCCGCCTACGAGCAGTACTTC | CAWSGRQGAAYEQYF
TRBJ1-1 | - | - | TRBV28 | TGTGCCAGCAGTTTATTGGGAGGGGCTGTAGCTTTCTTT | CASSLLGGAVAFF
TRBJ2-1 | - | - | TRBV2 | TGTGCCAGCAGTGATCTGTATATTTACAATGAGCAGTTCTTC | CASSDLYIYNEQFF
TRBJ1-4 | - | - | TRBV10-3 | TGTGCCATCAGTGAGTCGGCCTCAACTAATGAAAAACTGTTTTTT | CAISESASTNEKLFF
TRBJ2-7 | - | - | TRBV2 | TGTGCCAGCAGGAAACAGGGAAGTCTCTCCTACGAGCAGTACTTC | CASRKQGSLSYEQYF
TRBJ1-2 | TRBD1 | - | TRBV5-5 | TGTGCCAGCAGCTTGGCATTGACAGGGGTCTATGGCTACACCTTC | CASSLALTGVYGYTF
TRBJ2-2 | - | - | TRBV25-1 | TGTGCCAGCAGTGACCTTACAGGTGGATACACCGGGGAGCTGTTTTTT | CASSDLTGGYTGELFF
TRBJ2-3 | - | - | TRBV27 | TGTGCCAGCACTCCAAGCCTTCTCTACACAGATACGCAGTATTTT | CASTPSLLYTDTQYF